The present entry profiles one TCR beta chain with its context. The antigen is unknown. This entry is derived from a study of blood T cells in healthy people across ages. Study-level results: TCR beta diversity tracked closely with naive T cell percentage.

The V segment lost 9 bases and the J segment 4 bases; nucleotides outside the gene matches: 11. Germline CDR1 is SGHTA and CDR2 is FQGNSA. CDR3 length: 14 residues. A J-beta primer mix and a sample-barcoded 5' primer were used in a second PCR of roughly 6 to 11 cycles. TCRdb used MiXCR to reprocess the 5' RACE reads, holding one entry per CDR3 protein. The data hold 800,000 or so distinct CDR3 sequences, with about 46% observed a single time. J is TRBJ1-2 and V is TRBV7-2; 7 bases fit TRBD1. Sequencing used blood. This TCR was sampled from an elderly man in good health. The CDR3 DNA sequence: TGTGCCAGTAATACAGGGGTCGGAACCTATGGCTACACCTTC. This codes for CASNTGVGTYGYTF.